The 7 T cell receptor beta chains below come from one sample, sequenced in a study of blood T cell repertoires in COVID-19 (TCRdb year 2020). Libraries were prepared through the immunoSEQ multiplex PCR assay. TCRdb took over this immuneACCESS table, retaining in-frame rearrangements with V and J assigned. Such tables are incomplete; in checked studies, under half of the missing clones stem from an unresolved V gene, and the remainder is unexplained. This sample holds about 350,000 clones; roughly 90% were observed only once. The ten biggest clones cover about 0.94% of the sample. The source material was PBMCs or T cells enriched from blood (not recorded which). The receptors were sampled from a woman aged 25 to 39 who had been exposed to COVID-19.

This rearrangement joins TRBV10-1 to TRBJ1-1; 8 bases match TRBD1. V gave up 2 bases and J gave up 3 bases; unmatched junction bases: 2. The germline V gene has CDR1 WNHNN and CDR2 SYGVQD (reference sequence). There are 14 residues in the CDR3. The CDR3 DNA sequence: TGCGCCAGCAGTGAGGTCAGGGGGCACACTGAAGCTTTCTTT. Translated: CASSEVRGHTEAFF.

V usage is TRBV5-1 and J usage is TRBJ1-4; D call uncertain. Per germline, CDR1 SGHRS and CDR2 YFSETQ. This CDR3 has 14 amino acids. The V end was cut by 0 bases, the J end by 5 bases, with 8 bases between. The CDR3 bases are TGCGCCAGCAGCTTGGAGTCGGAGAATGAAAAACTGTTTTTT. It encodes CASSLESENEKLFF.

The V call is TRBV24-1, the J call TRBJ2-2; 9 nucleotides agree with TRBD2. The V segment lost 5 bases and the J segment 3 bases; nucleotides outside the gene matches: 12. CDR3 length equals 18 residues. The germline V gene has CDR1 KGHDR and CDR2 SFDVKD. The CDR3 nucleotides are TGTGCCACCAGTGTCACGACCAGAGCGGGAGGACACACCGGGGAGCTGTTTTTT. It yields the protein CATSVTTRAGGHTGELFF.

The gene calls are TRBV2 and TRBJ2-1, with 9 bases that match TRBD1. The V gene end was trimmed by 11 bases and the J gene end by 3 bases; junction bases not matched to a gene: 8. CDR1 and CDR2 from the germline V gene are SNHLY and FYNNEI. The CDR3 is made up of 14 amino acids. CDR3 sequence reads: CAGSTGGGYNEQFF. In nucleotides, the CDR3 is TGTGCCGGGTCGACAGGGGGTGGCTACAATGAGCAGTTCTTC.

The CDR3 loop reads CASSESLGSGETQYF. The CDR3 nucleotides read TGTGCCAGCAGTGAATCTTTAGGTAGCGGAGAGACCCAGTACTTC. V is TRBV25-1 and J is TRBJ2-5; maybe TRBD2 (6 bases). Trimming removed 1 base from V and 4 bases from J, with 13 bases in between. Germline V CDR1 and CDR2: MGHDK, SYGVNS. The CDR3 covers 15 residues. Full variable domain (missing parts from reference TRBV25-1 and TRBJ2-5): EADIYQTPRYLVIGTGKKITLECSQTMGHDKMYWYQQDPGMELHLIHYSYGVNSTEKGDLSSESTVSRIRTEHFPLTLESARPSHTSQYLCASSESLGSGETQYFGPGTRLLVL.

CDR3 residues: CAISDPDRSSGNTIYF. The CDR3 nucleotides are TGTGCCATCAGTGATCCGGACAGGAGCTCTGGAAACACCATATATTTT. The chain has TRBV10-3 and TRBJ1-3; TRBD1 aligns across 7 bases. The CDR3 has 16 amino acids. Germline V gene sequence: CDR1 ENHRY, CDR2 SYGVKD. J gave up 0 bases and V 3 bases, and 5 bases lay outside the gene matches.

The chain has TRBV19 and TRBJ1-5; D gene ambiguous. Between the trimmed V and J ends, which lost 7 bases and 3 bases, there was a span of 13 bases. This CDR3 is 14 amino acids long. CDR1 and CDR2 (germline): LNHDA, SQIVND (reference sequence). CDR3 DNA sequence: TGTGCCAGTAACCGACACCGAGACAATCAGCCCCAGCATTTT. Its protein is CASNRHRDNQPQHF.